These 21 T cell receptor beta chains originate from one sample sequenced in a study of T cell responses to AZD1222 COVID-19 vaccine (dated by TCRdb to the early 2020s). What this sample's time point label stands for: baseline before first vaccination. Libraries came from the immunoSEQ multiplex PCR assay. TCRdb re-hosts the immuneACCESS table, in-frame sequences only. Its copies lack some clones; in the studies checked, an unresolved V gene accounts for under half of them, and the cause for the rest is not known. The sample table records 90,000 to 150,000 clones; about 90% of these occur just once. Approximately 4.8% of the sample is taken by the ten largest. Sample: peripheral blood, taken on day 0 of AZD1222 vaccination. The receptors here all came from an adult in good health.

The V call is TRBV19, the J call TRBJ2-5, with 10 positions matching TRBD1. Trimming cost V 3 bases and J 3 bases; bases outside gene matches: 4. This CDR3 region has 15 residues. Germline V gene data show CDR1 as LNHDA and CDR2 as SQIVND (reference sequence). The CDR3 loop reads CASSIGTGVEETQYF. CDR3 coding DNA: TGTGCCAGTAGTATCGGGACAGGGGTTGAAGAGACCCAGTACTTC. The full variable domain, its missing parts supplied by reference TRBV19 and TRBJ2-5, is DGGITQSPKYLFRKEGQNVTLSCEQNLNHDAMYWYRQDPGQGLRLIYYSQIVNDFQKGDIAEGYSVSREKKESFPLTVTSAQKNPTAFYLCASSIGTGVEETQYFGPGTRLLVL.

This clone has only a few counts. This rearrangement joins TRBV10-3 to TRBJ2-3; no firm D call. This CDR3 comprises 14 residues. Germline CDR1 ENHRY, CDR2 SYGVKD. With 3 bases removed from V and 2 bases from J, the gap between germline ends came to 9 bases. The CDR3 loop is CAISDTPNTDTQYF. The CDR3 DNA sequence: TGTGCCATCAGTGATACACCTAACACAGATACGCAGTATTTT.

The chain links TRBV18 to TRBJ2-5; D may be TRBD1 (6 bases). The germline V and J ends were trimmed by 3 bases and 2 bases, with 13 bases remaining between them. Germline CDR1 reads KGHSH; CDR2 reads LQKENI. The CDR3 covers 15 residues. Here the CDR3 reads CASSPLPGQQETQYF. The CDR3 DNA reads TGTGCCAGCTCACCTCTACCCGGACAGCAAGAGACCCAGTACTTC.

This clone appeared a few times. The gene calls are TRBV10-2 and TRBJ1-1, with D possibly TRBD1 on 6 matching bases. This CDR3 spans 14 amino acids. The V and J ends lost 6 bases and 3 bases respectively, with 14 bases between them. Germline CDR1 reads WSHSY; CDR2 reads SAAADI. CDR3 sequence reads: CASRETGMHTEAFF. The CDR3 coding sequence is TGCGCCAGCAGAGAAACAGGGATGCACACTGAAGCTTTCTTT.

The genes are TRBV25-1 and TRBJ2-2; 9 bases are shared with TRBD2. From germline, CDR1 is MGHDK and CDR2 SYGVNS. V dropped 3 bases and J dropped 4; count of bases not matched to a gene: 6. The CDR3 has 16 amino acids. The CDR3 loop reads CASSELTSGPTGELFF. Here the CDR3 DNA reads TGTGCCAGCAGTGAGCTGACTAGCGGACCCACCGGGGAGCTGTTTTTT.

Here the CDR3 DNA reads TGTGCCAGCACCGACCCGACAGGAAACACCATATATTTT. Encoded protein: CASTDPTGNTIYF. This chain joins TRBV6-5 and TRBJ1-3; no clear D. Germline V gene lookup returns CDR1 MNHEY and CDR2 SVGAGI. The CDR3 loop spans 13 amino acids. The germline V and J ends were trimmed by 7 bases and 4 bases, with 11 bases remaining between them.

The gene calls are TRBV9 and TRBJ2-2; D is unresolved. V shed 5 bases and J shed 3 bases, with 5 bases lying between them. Germline V lookup: CDR1 SGDLS, CDR2 YYNGEE. This CDR3 comprises 12 residues. Here the CDR3 reads CASSSHTGELFF. The CDR3 bases are TGTGCCAGCAGTTCACACACCGGGGAGCTGTTTTTT. Full variable domain (remainder filled in from reference TRBV9 and TRBJ2-2): DSGVTQTPKHLITATGQRVTLRCSPRSGDLSVYWYQQSLDQGLQFLIQYYNGEERAKGNILERFSAQQFPDLHSELNLSSLELGDSALYFCASSSHTGELFFGEGSRLTVL.

J is TRBJ2-3 and V is TRBV7-9, with D possibly matching TRBD2 (5 bases). CDR3 size: 14 residues. V shed 2 bases and J shed 0 bases, with 6 bases lying between them. Germline V gene data show CDR1 as SEHNR and CDR2 as FQNEAQ (reference sequence). The CDR3 spells CASSLRLSTDTQYF. The CDR3, as DNA: TGTGCCAGCAGCTTACGACTAAGCACAGATACGCAGTATTTT.

The J gene is TRBJ1-1, the V gene TRBV7-9, with 7 bases matching TRBD1. The J segment lost 4 bases and the V segment lost 6 bases, leaving 5 bases of the junction unmatched. This CDR3 contains 13 residues. In germline, CDR1 is SEHNR, CDR2 FQNEAQ (reference sequence). For the CDR3, the DNA is TGTGCCAGCAGGGTACAGGGGATCACTGAAGCTTTCTTT. This translates into CASRVQGITEAFF.

The V gene is TRBV7-9, the J gene TRBJ2-7; D possibly corresponds to TRBD1 (6 bases). Trimming removed 4 bases from V and 2 bases from J, with 15 bases in between. The germline V gene has CDR1 SEHNR and CDR2 FQNEAQ (reference sequence). CDR3 length equals 15 residues. CDR3 DNA: TGTGCCAGCAGCTCGGATACAGGGAAGCCCTACGAGCAGTACTTC. The encoded protein is CASSSDTGKPYEQYF.

This rearrangement joins TRBV30 to TRBJ2-5; no firm D call. The V gene lost 5 bases and the J gene lost 1 base, with 17 bases spanning the gap. There are 15 residues in the CDR3. CDR1 is GTSNPN and CDR2 is SVGIG in the germline V gene (reference sequence). Here the CDR3 reads CAWGLLAGPQETQYF. The CDR3 nucleotides are TGTGCCTGGGGATTATTGGCAGGTCCCCAAGAGACCCAGTACTTC.

The V and J genes are TRBV15 and TRBJ2-7; no clear D gene. Trimming cost V 1 base and J 1 base, with 5 bases left between them. Germline V CDR1 and CDR2: LNHNV, YYDKDF (reference sequence). This CDR3 spans 13 amino acids. CDR3 DNA: TGTGCCACCAGCAGAGGGGCTTCCTACGAGCAGTACTTC. As protein: CATSRGASYEQYF.

This clone has only one observation. The chain couples TRBV28 to TRBJ1-2; D unclear. V lost 2 bases, J lost 5 bases, and 12 bases lay in between. The CDR3 is made up of 14 amino acids. The germline V gene has CDR1 MDHEN and CDR2 SYDVKM. The CDR3 sequence is CASSLTGPPYGYTF. CDR3 DNA: TGTGCCAGCAGTTTAACCGGGCCCCCTTATGGCTACACCTTC.

The chain uses TRBV19 and TRBJ2-7; 8 bases match TRBD1. The CDR3 runs to 14 residues. Germline trimming cut 4 bases from V and 0 bases from J; bases unmatched to any gene: 2. Germline V gives CDR1 LNHDA, CDR2 SQIVND (reference sequence). CDR3 protein: CASSRQGSSYEQYF. In DNA form, the CDR3 reads TGTGCCAGTAGTAGACAGGGGAGCTCCTACGAGCAGTACTTC.

CDR3 in amino acids: CASSSGRVQPQHF. The CDR3 bases are TGTGCCAGCAGCTCCGGGCGGGTTCAGCCCCAGCATTTT. The V gene is TRBV7-2, the J gene TRBJ1-5; D gene unclear. V shed 4 bases and J shed 6 bases, with 10 bases lying between them. The CDR3 extends over 13 amino acids. Germline CDR1 is SGHTA and CDR2 is FQGNSA.

The chain is built from TRBV10-1 and TRBJ1-5; D unclear. V was cut by 8 bases and J by 2 bases, with 7 bases left in between. The CDR3 consists of 12 residues. The V gene's germline CDR1 is WNHNN and CDR2 SYGVQD (reference sequence). The CDR3 sequence is CASGRGNQPQHF. The CDR3 DNA sequence: TGCGCCAGCGGCCGAGGCAATCAGCCCCAGCATTTT.

The chain joins TRBV2 to TRBJ2-7, with 8 bases identical to TRBD1. V gave up 5 bases and J gave up 4 bases; unmatched junction bases: 10. Germline CDR1 SNHLY, CDR2 FYNNEI. The CDR3 is 15 residues long. The CDR3 DNA follows: TGTGCCAGCAGTAATCCGGGACAGGAGACATACGAGCAGTACTTC. It yields the protein CASSNPGQETYEQYF.

V and J are TRBV9 and TRBJ2-3; 10 bases match TRBD2. The CDR3 has 17 amino acids. Trimming removed 3 bases from V and 1 base from J; junction bases left unmatched: 8. The germline gives CDR1 SGDLS, CDR2 YYNGEE. The CDR3 here is CASSALYSGGRTDTQYF. In DNA, the CDR3 is TGTGCCAGCAGCGCACTATATAGCGGGGGGCGCACAGATACGCAGTATTTT.

This clone was seen more than once but under ten times. The chain links TRBV10-2 to TRBJ2-3; D remains unclear. CDR3 length: 11 amino acids. Germline V lookup: CDR1 WSHSY, CDR2 SAAADI. Trimming removed 10 bases from V and 3 bases from J, with 8 bases in between. The DNA for the CDR3 is TGCGCCACCACCCCAACAGATACGCAGTATTTT. As protein: CATTPTDTQYF.

This chain connects TRBV6-5 to TRBJ2-7; unclear D gene. This CDR3 is built from 11 residues. Germline V gene sequence: CDR1 MNHEY, CDR2 SVGAGI. V was shortened by 7 bases and J by 7 bases, with 11 bases between the two germline ends. The CDR3 DNA follows: TGTGCCAGCACCTTACTGGGGGAGCAGTACTTC. Its translation is CASTLLGEQYF.

The chain employs TRBV2 and TRBJ1-2, with D possibly being TRBD1 (5 bases). The CDR3 runs 15 residues. V dropped 1 base and J dropped 4 bases, with 13 bases sitting between them. Germline CDR1 and CDR2: SNHLY and FYNNEI. CDR3 sequence (DNA): TGTGCCAGCAGTGAAGGGGGCGGGACTTTCTATGGCTACACCTTC. It encodes CASSEGGGTFYGYTF.